The T cell receptor beta chain under discussion was sequenced for a study of identical twins. General observations from the study: Insertions ran lower in abundant cord blood beta clonotypes, though not in memory repertoires. The degree of excess twin sharing was weaker in beta out-of-frame sequences.

Remarks on this clonotype: The antigen remains unidentified.

Unique molecular identifiers were present on the cDNA, and a universal primer site came from template switching. Each CDR3 protein gets one entry after TCRdb re-called the 5' RACE reads with MiXCR. Of about 250,000 distinct CDR3 sequences in the sample, about 8% are singletons; the top ten hold roughly 3.1%. This sample also appeared in a second study, on yellow fever vaccine responses in identical twins.

Sequencing was carried out using CD8+ T cells sorted from blood. The receptor comes from a young woman in good health.

This CDR3 reads CASSAEGESYEQYF. CDR3 sequence (DNA): TGTGCCAGCAGCGCCGAGGGCGAGTCCTACGAGCAGTACTTC. This sequence joins TRBV9 and TRBJ2-7; D is possibly TRBD2 (5 bases). Trimming left V 3 bases short and J 1 base short, with 11 bases between. CDR3 size: 14 residues. The V gene's germline CDR1 is SGDLS and CDR2 YYNGEE.